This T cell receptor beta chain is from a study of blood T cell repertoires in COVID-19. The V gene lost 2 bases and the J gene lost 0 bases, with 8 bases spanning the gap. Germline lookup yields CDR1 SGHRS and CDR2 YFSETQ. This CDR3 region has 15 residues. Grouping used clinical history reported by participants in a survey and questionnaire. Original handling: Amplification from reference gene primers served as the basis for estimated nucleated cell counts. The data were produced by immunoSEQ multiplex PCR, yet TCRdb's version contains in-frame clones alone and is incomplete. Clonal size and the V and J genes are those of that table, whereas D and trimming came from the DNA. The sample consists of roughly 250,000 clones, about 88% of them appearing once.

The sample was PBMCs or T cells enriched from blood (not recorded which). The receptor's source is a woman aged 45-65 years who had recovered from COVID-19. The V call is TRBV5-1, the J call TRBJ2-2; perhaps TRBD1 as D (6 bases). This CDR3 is CASSLPGANTGELFF. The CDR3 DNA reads TGCGCCAGCAGCTTACCAGGGGCGAACACCGGGGAGCTGTTTTTT.